The 26 T cell receptor beta chains below all came from one sample that was sequenced in a study of OX40 agonist ivuxolimab in advanced cancers. Measured with immunoSEQ multiplex PCR; TCRdb has only the in-frame clones, and not every one. The sample lists 50,000 or so clones, about 86% occurring once. The source material was CD4+ or CD8+ T cells sorted from blood, sampled in a trial of the OX40 agonist ivuxolimab. The receptors derive from an adult with an advanced solid tumor such as melanoma, head and neck, liver or kidney cancer.

The rearrangement joins TRBV6-5 to TRBJ2-7, with D unclear. Trimming took off 6 bases at V and 2 bases at J, with 14 bases between the two ends. CDR1 MNHEY and CDR2 SVGAGI come from the germline V gene. This CDR3 comprises 14 residues. The CDR3 DNA sequence: TGTGCCAGCAGGCCCGGCAGCTCCACCTACGAGCAGTACTTC. Amino acids: CASRPGSSTYEQYF.

The J gene is TRBJ2-3, the V gene TRBV6-6; TRBD2 agrees at 13 bases. J lost 3 bases, V lost 6 bases, and 3 bases had no gene match. Germline CDR1 and CDR2: MNHNY and SVGAGI (reference sequence). The CDR3 extends over 15 amino acids. CDR3 in amino acids: CASRRLAGGTDTQYF. The CDR3, as DNA: TGTGCCAGCAGACGACTAGCGGGGGGAACAGATACGCAGTATTTT.

The chain uses TRBV20-1 and TRBJ2-5; unclear D gene. The CDR3 sequence is 11 residues long. The germline V gene has CDR1 DFQATT and CDR2 SNEGSKA (reference sequence). Trimming stripped 5 bases from V and 5 bases from J, with 9 bases between. The chain's CDR3 is CSAWPSETQYF. The CDR3 DNA follows: TGCAGTGCTTGGCCCTCGGAGACCCAGTACTTC.

The chain has TRBV5-1 and TRBJ2-5; perhaps TRBD1 as D (5 bases). The J call may be faulty, since TRBJ2-7 better matches the DNA end. The germline gives CDR1 SGHRS, CDR2 YFSETQ. CDR3 length: 15 amino acids. Here the CDR3 DNA reads TGCGCCAGCAGCTTGGAGGGGTTAAACTCCTACGAGCAGTACTTC. Encoded protein: CASSLEGLNSYEQYF.

This rearrangement joins TRBV19 to TRBJ2-7; D possibly corresponds to TRBD2 (5 bases). V was trimmed by 2 bases and J by 0 bases, leaving 17 bases between them. In germline, CDR1 is LNHDA, CDR2 SQIVND (reference sequence). The CDR3 has 17 amino acids. The chain's CDR3 is CASSISMAGKSSYEQYF. DNA of the CDR3: TGTGCCAGTAGTATAAGTATGGCGGGTAAGAGCTCCTACGAGCAGTACTTC.

In the case of this clone: Additional DNA sequences in this sample encode the identical CDR3. This sequence joins TRBV30 and TRBJ1-4, with D possibly being TRBD1 (5 bases). The CDR3 consists of 11 residues. With 5 bases removed from V and 7 bases from J, the gap between germline ends came to 8 bases. CDR1 is GTSNPN and CDR2 is SVGIG in the germline V gene (reference sequence). The CDR3 reads CAWGGFEKLFF. In DNA form, the CDR3 reads TGTGCCTGGGGGGGGTTTGAAAAACTGTTTTTT.

The chain combines TRBV9 with TRBJ1-2; D is perhaps TRBD1 (6 bases). V was pared by 7 bases and J by 8 bases, with 24 bases between. The CDR3 is made up of 15 amino acids. Germline loops: CDR1 SGDLS, CDR2 YYNGEE. CDR3 coding DNA: TGTGCCAGCGGACCCTTGCCGGACCTCAGGGGCGGCTACACCTTC. Amino acids: CASGPLPDLRGGYTF.

This chain uses TRBV9 with TRBJ1-2; D is ambiguous. Germline CDR1 is SGDLS and CDR2 is YYNGEE. V lost 0 bases and J 4 bases, leaving 7 bases between the germline ends. This CDR3 spans 13 amino acids. The CDR3 spells CASSVAESYGYTF. CDR3 DNA: TGTGCCAGCAGCGTAGCAGAATCCTATGGCTACACCTTC. Together with reference TRBV9 and TRBJ1-2, the CDR3 gives the full variable domain: DSGVTQTPKHLITATGQRVTLRCSPRSGDLSVYWYQQSLDQGLQFLIQYYNGEERAKGNILERFSAQQFPDLHSELNLSSLELGDSALYFCASSVAESYGYTFGSGTRLTVV.

This clone turned up a few times. The gene calls are TRBV6-1 and TRBJ1-3, with D perhaps matching TRBD1 (5 bases). The length of the CDR3 is 19 residues. V lost 2 bases and J 0 bases, leaving 20 bases between the germline ends. Germline assignment: CDR1 MNHNS and CDR2 SASEGT. This chain's CDR3 is CASSEFQGVSIFSGNTIYF. CDR3 bases: TGTGCCAGCAGTGAATTTCAGGGCGTCAGTATCTTCTCTGGAAACACCATATATTTT.

J is TRBJ1-6 and V is TRBV7-3, with 8 bases fitting TRBD1. Germline loops: CDR1 SGHTA, CDR2 FQGTGA. V was clipped by 5 bases and J by 7 bases; unmatched bases: 1. This CDR3 has 13 amino acids. CDR3 in DNA: TGTGCCAGCAGCCGACAGGGGAATTCACCCCTCCACTTT. Its protein is CASSRQGNSPLHF. The full variable domain, rest sourced from reference TRBV7-3 and TRBJ1-6, is GAGVSQTPSNKVTEKGKYVELRCDPISGHTALYWYRQSLGQGPEFLIYFQGTGAADDSGLPNDRFFAVRPEGSVSTLKIQRTERGDSAVYLCASSRQGNSPLHFGNGTRLTVT.

This chain connects TRBV4-1 to TRBJ2-2; 7 bases agree with TRBD2. V shed 0 bases and J 1 base; nucleotides not matched to a gene: 5. The CDR3 length is 17 residues. CDR1 and CDR2 (germline): MGHRA, YSYEKL. In DNA, the CDR3 is TGCGCCAGCAGCCAAGATGGAGCGGGGAAGAACACCGGGGAGCTGTTTTTT. Translation: CASSQDGAGKNTGELFF.

The chain uses TRBV5-4 and TRBJ2-1, with TRBD2 matching 10 bases. Germline values: CDR1 SGHNT, CDR2 YYREEE (reference sequence). Germline trimming cut 2 bases from V and 4 bases from J; bases unmatched to any gene: 3. The CDR3 has 15 residues. In nucleotides, the CDR3 is TGTGCCAGCAGCTTACGGACTAGCGGATACAATGAGCAGTTCTTC. Protein: CASSLRTSGYNEQFF.

V gene TRBV7-2 combines with J gene TRBJ2-7; D unclear. The CDR3 has 15 residues. Trimming stripped 1 base from V and 3 bases from J, with 13 bases between. The germline gives CDR1 SGHTA, CDR2 FQGNSA. The CDR3 protein is CASSLDVQTYYEQYF. CDR3 coding DNA: TGTGCCAGCAGCTTAGACGTTCAGACTTACTACGAGCAGTACTTC.

The chain is built from TRBV9 and TRBJ1-2, with a tentative D call TRBD1 (6 bases). Germline CDR1 and CDR2: SGDLS and YYNGEE. Trimming removed 6 bases at V and 7 bases at J, with 19 bases between. CDR3 size: 14 residues. The CDR3 DNA follows: TGTGCCAGCACCCTGCAGGAGGGGGTAGGTGGCTACACCTTC. This sequence encodes CASTLQEGVGGYTF. The complete variable domain, with remaining parts taken from reference TRBV9 and TRBJ1-2, reads DSGVTQTPKHLITATGQRVTLRCSPRSGDLSVYWYQQSLDQGLQFLIQYYNGEERAKGNILERFSAQQFPDLHSELNLSSLELGDSALYFCASTLQEGVGGYTFGSGTRLTVV.

This clone was observed a handful of times. The chain employs TRBV19 and TRBJ2-7; 7 nucleotides match TRBD2. Germline assignment: CDR1 LNHDA and CDR2 SQIVND (reference sequence). Germline trimming cut 2 bases from V and 2 bases from J; bases unmatched to any gene: 3. This CDR3 spans 14 amino acids. CDR3 in amino acids: CASSITSAPYEQYF. CDR3 nucleotides: TGTGCCAGTAGTATAACTAGCGCGCCCTACGAGCAGTACTTC.

This clone was seen just once. This rearrangement joins TRBV5-1 to TRBJ2-2, with a possible D match to TRBD1 (6 bases). CDR1 SGHRS and CDR2 YFSETQ come from the germline V gene. This CDR3 is 15 amino acids long. Trimming took off 4 bases at V and 1 base at J, with 11 bases between the two ends. This CDR3 is CASSQKTGNTGELFF. The CDR3 DNA sequence: TGCGCCAGCAGCCAAAAGACAGGGAACACCGGGGAGCTGTTTTTT.

V is TRBV30 and J is TRBJ1-6; no reliable D call. V was trimmed by 7 bases and J by 7 bases, leaving 20 bases between them. Germline V gene lookup returns CDR1 GTSNPN and CDR2 SVGIG (reference sequence). This CDR3 region has 15 residues. CDR3 bases: TGTGCCTTCAATGGCGGAGAGCACATCAATTCACCCCTCCACTTT. Amino acid sequence: CAFNGGEHINSPLHF.

This chain uses TRBV19 with TRBJ1-6; no firm D call. Trimming removed 8 bases at V and 3 bases at J, with 5 bases between. CDR1 is LNHDA, CDR2 SQIVND, per germline (reference sequence). The CDR3 is 12 amino acids. CDR3 DNA sequence: TGTGCCAGTTCCCTCTATAATTCACCCCTCCACTTT. It encodes CASSLYNSPLHF.

This clone has a handful of counts. The rearrangement joins TRBV5-1 to TRBJ2-3, with TRBD2 matching 8 bases. Germline V gene sequence: CDR1 SGHRS, CDR2 YFSETQ. The CDR3 is 15 residues long. Germline trimming cut 4 bases from V and 1 base from J; bases unmatched to any gene: 5. CDR3 sequence: CASSVSGVRTDTQYF. The CDR3 nucleotides are TGCGCCAGCAGCGTTAGCGGGGTGCGCACAGATACGCAGTATTTT.

This sequence joins TRBV7-3 and TRBJ2-6; weak D call: TRBD1 (5 bases). The length of the CDR3 is 15 residues. CDR1 and CDR2 (germline): SGHTA, FQGTGA. V lost 5 bases to trimming and J lost 4 bases, with 12 bases between them. CDR3 sequence reads: CASSKAGSGANVLTF. CDR3 DNA: TGTGCCAGCAGCAAGGCAGGGTCCGGGGCCAACGTCCTGACTTTC.

About this clone: Germline is not matched at one junction end, which may reflect a read error. The V gene is TRBV15, the J gene TRBJ1-5; unclear D gene. Germline V lookup: CDR1 LNHNV, CDR2 YYDKDF (reference sequence). The CDR3 totals 14 residues. In nucleotides, the CDR3 is TGTGCCACAAGCAAAGGGTTGGGCAATCAGCCCCAGCATTTT. It yields the protein CATSKGLGNQPQHF.

The chain has TRBV28 and TRBJ1-1; 10 bases align to TRBD1. This CDR3 comprises 16 residues. V dropped 5 bases and J dropped 0; count of bases not matched to a gene: 6. Germline loops: CDR1 MDHEN, CDR2 SYDVKM. CDR3 sequence: CASSIPTGGLNTEAFF. The CDR3 region has the DNA TGTGCCAGCAGTATCCCGACAGGGGGCTTGAACACTGAAGCTTTCTTT.

V is TRBV9 and J is TRBJ2-1, with no clear D. V was pared by 0 bases and J by 0 bases, with 13 bases between. CDR3 length: 17 residues. Looked up from germline, CDR1 is SGDLS and CDR2 is YYNGEE. This CDR3 is CASSVGSVRSSYNEQFF. In DNA form, the CDR3 reads TGTGCCAGCAGCGTAGGGAGCGTCAGGAGCTCCTACAATGAGCAGTTCTTC.

This chain uses TRBV6-5 with TRBJ2-7; 13 bases map to TRBD2. The CDR3 length is 15 residues. CDR1 is MNHEY, CDR2 SVGAGI, per germline. The trim removed 6 bases at V and 4 bases at J, leaving 6 bases unmatched. The DNA for the CDR3 is TGTGCCAGCAGATTCGGACTAGCGGGAGTTTACGAGCAGTACTTC. This encodes CASRFGLAGVYEQYF.

This chain joins TRBV19 and TRBJ1-2; D unresolved. V was trimmed by 6 bases and J by 4 bases, leaving 12 bases between them. The CDR3 is 13 residues long. The germline CDR1 and CDR2 sequences are LNHDA and SQIVND (reference sequence). CDR3: CASRRVGPYGYTF. DNA of the CDR3: TGTGCCAGTAGGAGGGTAGGGCCCTATGGCTACACCTTC. Based on the CDR3 plus reference TRBV19 and TRBJ1-2, the full variable domain is DGGITQSPKYLFRKEGQNVTLSCEQNLNHDAMYWYRQDPGQGLRLIYYSQIVNDFQKGDIAEGYSVSREKKESFPLTVTSAQKNPTAFYLCASRRVGPYGYTFGSGTRLTVV.

The rearrangement joins TRBV19 to TRBJ2-3; TRBD1 matches 9 bases. In germline, CDR1 is LNHDA, CDR2 SQIVND (reference sequence). CDR3 length equals 14 residues. Trimming cost V 6 bases and J 6 bases; bases outside gene matches: 7. The CDR3 region is CASRNRGLGDTQYF. The CDR3 DNA reads as TGTGCCAGTAGAAACAGGGGGCTGGGTGATACGCAGTATTTT.